This T cell receptor beta chain stems from a study of T cell clonotyping in hematopoietic cell transplantation. Study at large: Pretransplant recipient samples were taken after cytoreduction.

Trimming stripped 4 bases from V and 3 bases from J, with 12 bases between. This CDR3 is built from 14 residues. Germline V gene sequence: CDR1 MGHRA, CDR2 YSYEKL. As to time point: recipient sample about 28 days before transplant, after cytoreduction. Generated by immunoSEQ multiplex PCR, the TCRdb table keeps only in-frame clones and is missing some. The sample lists 25,000 to 30,000 clones, more than 85% occurring once. In the case of this clone: Antigen specificity is unknown.

Notes on the study in general: Few recipient clonotypes overlapped donors; over 95% were de novo at given depth. CD4 and CD8 repertoire contributions could not be separated without sorting. Higher Inverse Simpson Index values in graft donor and pretransplant recipient predicted broader posttransplant TCR diversity.

Sample: peripheral blood mononuclear cells, taken before stem cell transplant. The chain recombines TRBV4-1 with TRBJ1-1, with unresolved D. The receptor's source is a man aged 50-59 years with acute myeloid leukemia. Some clones in this sample may be carry-over from other donors' samples. CDR3 DNA sequence: TGCGCCAGCAGCCCCCCCAACGGGGACACTGAAGCTTTCTTT. It encodes CASSPPNGDTEAFF.